Listed below are T cell receptor beta chains from one sample, sequenced in a study of blood T cell repertoires in COVID-19. Clones were sequenced by immunoSEQ multiplex PCR, and TCRdb holds only the in-frame ones, with some missing. The sample shows some 150,000 clones, roughly 87% of them seen only once. Sequencing was carried out using peripheral blood. All receptors derive from a woman aged 60-75 years who had recovered from COVID-19. Both conserved end residues are part of each CDR3. D genes are given only for firm matches. A row's size may be missing; if present it is once, few, many or a size class.

j_call: TRBJ2-7
v_call: TRBV2
clone_size: NA
d_call: NA
cdr3_nt: TGTGCCAGCAGGGAAGGACAAATCTTTACCTACGAGCAGTACTTC
cdr3_aa: CASREGQIFTYEQYF

j_call: TRBJ2-3
v_call: TRBV18
clone_size: few
d_call: TRBD2
cdr3_nt: TGTGCCAGCTCCCCCCAACTTGGCGGGGGGGATACGCAGTATTTT
cdr3_aa: CASSPQLGGGDTQYF

j_call: TRBJ1-6
v_call: TRBV28
clone_size: NA
d_call: TRBD1
cdr3_nt: TGTGCCAGCAGCCGCTTCCGGGGACAGTTGCCTAAGATGCGTAATTCACCCCTCCACTTT
cdr3_aa: CASSRFRGQLPKMRNSPLHF

j_call: TRBJ1-2
v_call: TRBV2
clone_size: NA
d_call: TRBD1
cdr3_nt: TGTGCCAGCACCCTACAGGGGGACTATGGCTACACCTTC
cdr3_aa: CASTLQGDYGYTF

j_call: TRBJ2-1
v_call: TRBV27
clone_size: NA
d_call: TRBD1
cdr3_nt: TGTGCCAGCAGTTTAAGACAGGGCATGAACAATGAGCAGTTCTTC
cdr3_aa: CASSLRQGMNNEQFF

j_call: TRBJ2-7
v_call: TRBV28
clone_size: NA
d_call: TRBD1
cdr3_nt: TGTGCCAGCAGTCGTCCCGGGACAGTAGGCAAGCAGTACTTC
cdr3_aa: CASSRPGTVGKQYF

j_call: TRBJ2-3
v_call: TRBV27
clone_size: NA
d_call: NA
cdr3_nt: TGTGCCAGCAGTCTTGGAGCAGCCGGCACAGATACGCAGTATTTT
cdr3_aa: CASSLGAAGTDTQYF

j_call: TRBJ2-5
v_call: TRBV7-7
clone_size: NA
d_call: NA
cdr3_nt: TGTGCTAGCAGCTTAGACCTCGGGACACAAGAGACCCAGTACTTC
cdr3_aa: CASSLDLGTQETQYF

j_call: TRBJ1-1
v_call: TRBV6-5
clone_size: few
d_call: NA
cdr3_nt: TGTGCCAGCAGTTACTCTCGGGTCACTGAAGCTTTCTTT
cdr3_aa: CASSYSRVTEAFF

j_call: TRBJ1-2
v_call: TRBV4-3
clone_size: NA
d_call: TRBD1
cdr3_nt: TGCGCCAGCAGCCAGGAAACGGACAGGGGCTATGGCTACACCTTC
cdr3_aa: CASSQETDRGYGYTF

j_call: TRBJ2-1
v_call: TRBV4-3
clone_size: NA
d_call: TRBD2
cdr3_nt: TGCGCCAGCAGCCAAGAGAGCGGGGGAGGTTGGAATGAGCAGTTCTTC
cdr3_aa: CASSQESGGGWNEQFF

j_call: TRBJ1-2
v_call: TRBV28
clone_size: NA
d_call: TRBD1
cdr3_nt: TGTGCCAGCAGTGCTGCCGGGACAGGGGATCATGGCTACACCTTC
cdr3_aa: CASSAAGTGDHGYTF

j_call: TRBJ1-1
v_call: TRBV5-1
clone_size: NA
d_call: TRBD1
cdr3_nt: TGCGCCAGCAGCTCCGGACAGGAGGGCACTGAAGCTTTCTTT
cdr3_aa: CASSSGQEGTEAFF

j_call: TRBJ1-2
v_call: TRBV9
clone_size: NA
d_call: NA
cdr3_nt: TGTGCCAGCAGCGTAGGCCCAGGGCAGAACTATGGCTACACCTTC
cdr3_aa: CASSVGPGQNYGYTF

j_call: TRBJ2-7
v_call: TRBV6-6
clone_size: NA
d_call: NA
cdr3_nt: TGTGCCAGCAGCCCCCCTAGGACAAACCCCTACGAGCAGTACTTC
cdr3_aa: CASSPPRTNPYEQYF

j_call: TRBJ2-7
v_call: TRBV28
clone_size: NA
d_call: NA
cdr3_nt: TGTGCCAGCCTGCCTGGACAGCGCTCGGGCGAGCAGTACTTC
cdr3_aa: CASLPGQRSGEQYF

j_call: TRBJ1-2
v_call: TRBV3-1/TRBV3-2
clone_size: NA
d_call: NA
cdr3_nt: TGTGCCAGCAGCCAAGATCCAGGCAGGGGAGTACATGGCTACACCTTC
cdr3_aa: CASSQDPGRGVHGYTF

j_call: TRBJ1-4
v_call: TRBV28
clone_size: NA
d_call: NA
cdr3_nt: TGTGCCAGCAGTCTGACAGACCCAACTAATGAAAAACTGTTTTTT
cdr3_aa: CASSLTDPTNEKLFF

j_call: TRBJ1-4
v_call: TRBV4-1
clone_size: NA
d_call: TRBD1
cdr3_nt: TGCGCCAGCAGCCAAGCCACGACAGGGAGGAATGAAAAACTGTTTTTT
cdr3_aa: CASSQATTGRNEKLFF

j_call: TRBJ2-3
v_call: TRBV19
clone_size: NA
d_call: NA
cdr3_nt: TGTGCCAGTGTCCAGGGCCTGACGCAGTATTTT
cdr3_aa: CASVQGLTQYF

j_call: TRBJ1-5
v_call: TRBV3-1/TRBV3-2
clone_size: NA
d_call: TRBD1
cdr3_nt: TGTGCCAGTACAGGGGGGAGCAATCAGCCCCAGCATTTT
cdr3_aa: CASTGGSNQPQHF

j_call: TRBJ2-5
v_call: TRBV13
clone_size: NA
d_call: TRBD1
cdr3_nt: TGTGCCAGCAGCTTAGCCAGGGGGCACCAAGAGACCCAGTACTTC
cdr3_aa: CASSLARGHQETQYF

j_call: TRBJ1-1
v_call: TRBV28
clone_size: NA
d_call: NA
cdr3_nt: TGTGCCAGCAGTTCTCGGGGGAGAGGCGCGAACACTGAAGCTTTCTTT
cdr3_aa: CASSSRGRGANTEAFF

j_call: TRBJ2-3
v_call: TRBV5-1
clone_size: once
d_call: TRBD1
cdr3_nt: TGCGCCAGCAGCATGGGACAGGGGACAGATACGCAGTATTTT
cdr3_aa: CASSMGQGTDTQYF

j_call: TRBJ2-7
v_call: TRBV7-9
clone_size: NA
d_call: NA
cdr3_nt: TGTGCCAGTTCTACCGGGGGCTCCTACGAGCAGTACTTC
cdr3_aa: CASSTGGSYEQYF

j_call: TRBJ1-1
v_call: TRBV9
clone_size: once
d_call: NA
cdr3_nt: TGTGCCAGCAGCGTGGGACACCTCAACACTGAAGCTTTCTTT
cdr3_aa: CASSVGHLNTEAFF

j_call: TRBJ2-7
v_call: TRBV4-1
clone_size: NA
d_call: TRBD2
cdr3_nt: TGCGCCAGCAGCCAAGTCACTAGCGGGGGCTACGAGCAGTACTTC
cdr3_aa: CASSQVTSGGYEQYF

j_call: TRBJ2-7
v_call: TRBV4-2
clone_size: NA
d_call: TRBD1
cdr3_nt: TGTGCCAGCAGCCAAGAGGGACAGGGTATAGGCGAGCAGTACTTC
cdr3_aa: CASSQEGQGIGEQYF

j_call: TRBJ2-2
v_call: TRBV3-1/TRBV3-2
clone_size: NA
d_call: TRBD2
cdr3_nt: TGTGCCAGCAGCCAGGGACTAGCGGGGGCCGGGGAGCTGTTTTTT
cdr3_aa: CASSQGLAGAGELFF

j_call: TRBJ2-1
v_call: TRBV5-4
clone_size: NA
d_call: NA
cdr3_nt: TGTGCCAGCAGGTGGAGTGGCTCCTACAATGAGCAGTTCTTC
cdr3_aa: CASRWSGSYNEQFF

j_call: TRBJ1-5
v_call: TRBV27
clone_size: NA
d_call: NA
cdr3_nt: TGTGCCAGCAGTTCGCCAGGGCTCAATCAGCCCCAGCATTTT
cdr3_aa: CASSSPGLNQPQHF

j_call: TRBJ2-7
v_call: TRBV18
clone_size: NA
d_call: NA
cdr3_nt: TGTGCCAGCTCACCACAGGGGAAGGGTTACGAGCAGTACTTC
cdr3_aa: CASSPQGKGYEQYF

j_call: TRBJ2-3
v_call: TRBV7-9
clone_size: NA
d_call: NA
cdr3_nt: TGTGCCAGCAGCTTAGGAACTAGTCAGGCAGATACGCAGTATTTT
cdr3_aa: CASSLGTSQADTQYF

j_call: TRBJ2-7
v_call: TRBV5-1
clone_size: few
d_call: NA
cdr3_nt: TGCGCCAGCAGCTTGATTCAGGGGAACCACGAGCAGTACTTC
cdr3_aa: CASSLIQGNHEQYF

j_call: TRBJ2-2
v_call: TRBV5-1
clone_size: NA
d_call: TRBD2
cdr3_nt: TGCGCCAGCAGCTACACTAGCGCCGGGGAGCTGTTTTTT
cdr3_aa: CASSYTSAGELFF

j_call: TRBJ2-6
v_call: TRBV5-1
clone_size: NA
d_call: NA
cdr3_nt: TGCGCCAGCAGCCGTACAGGGTCCGGGGCCAACGTCCTGACTTTC
cdr3_aa: CASSRTGSGANVLTF

j_call: TRBJ1-1
v_call: TRBV6-6
clone_size: NA
d_call: TRBD1
cdr3_nt: TGTGCCAGCAGTTACGGGGGGAACAGGGGTGACACTGAAGCTTTCTTT
cdr3_aa: CASSYGGNRGDTEAFF

j_call: TRBJ1-1
v_call: TRBV4-3
clone_size: NA
d_call: NA
cdr3_nt: TGCGCCAGCAGCCAAGAAGGTAGGGGCGCGAACACTGAAGCTTTCTTT
cdr3_aa: CASSQEGRGANTEAFF

j_call: TRBJ1-1
v_call: TRBV4-2
clone_size: NA
d_call: NA
cdr3_nt: TGTGCCAGCAGCCAAGATAATGTCAGGGAAGACACTGAAGCTTTCTTT
cdr3_aa: CASSQDNVREDTEAFF

j_call: TRBJ2-3
v_call: TRBV30
clone_size: NA
d_call: NA
cdr3_nt: TGTGCCTGGAGTGCAGGGAACACAGATACGCAGTATTTT
cdr3_aa: CAWSAGNTDTQYF

j_call: TRBJ2-7
v_call: TRBV4-2
clone_size: NA
d_call: TRBD1
cdr3_nt: TGTGCCAGCAGCCCCCGGACAGGGACCTACGAGCAGTACTTC
cdr3_aa: CASSPRTGTYEQYF

j_call: TRBJ2-7
v_call: TRBV28
clone_size: NA
d_call: TRBD2
cdr3_nt: TGTGCCAGCAGTGCCCACGGGAGGGCCCTCAGGGACGAGCAGTACTTC
cdr3_aa: CASSAHGRALRDEQYF

j_call: TRBJ2-1
v_call: TRBV11-2
clone_size: NA
d_call: TRBD1
cdr3_nt: TGTGCCAGCAGTGACAGGGGACCCTACAATGAGCAGTTCTTC
cdr3_aa: CASSDRGPYNEQFF

j_call: TRBJ2-7
v_call: TRBV15
clone_size: NA
d_call: NA
cdr3_nt: TGTGCCACCAGCAGTAATGGGGGGGCAATAAACGAGCAGTACTTC
cdr3_aa: CATSSNGGAINEQYF

j_call: TRBJ1-4
v_call: TRBV25-1
clone_size: NA
d_call: TRBD1
cdr3_nt: TGTGCCAGCAGTGAATTTGGGACAGGAGTCTACTTTAATGAAAAACTGTTTTTT
cdr3_aa: CASSEFGTGVYFNEKLFF

j_call: TRBJ1-2
v_call: TRBV3-1/TRBV3-2
clone_size: NA
d_call: NA
cdr3_nt: TGTGCCAGCAGCCAAGACCGGGGATCCTATGGCTACACCTTC
cdr3_aa: CASSQDRGSYGYTF

j_call: TRBJ2-1
v_call: TRBV10-2
clone_size: NA
d_call: NA
cdr3_nt: TGCGCCAGCAGTAGCTCCGGCCTAGACCTCAATGAGCAGTTCTTC
cdr3_aa: CASSSSGLDLNEQFF

j_call: TRBJ2-1
v_call: TRBV28
clone_size: NA
d_call: NA
cdr3_nt: TGTGCCAGCAGTTTAACGGGGGGCCCGTCGATAGGGCAGTTCTTC
cdr3_aa: CASSLTGGPSIGQFF

j_call: TRBJ1-4
v_call: TRBV5-5
clone_size: NA
d_call: TRBD1
cdr3_nt: TGTGCCAGCAGCCTGCCGGGACAGGGTAATGAAAAACTGTTTTTT
cdr3_aa: CASSLPGQGNEKLFF

j_call: TRBJ2-5
v_call: TRBV5-1
clone_size: NA
d_call: TRBD2
cdr3_nt: TGCGCCAGCAGCCCGACTAGCGGGGGGGCCTACGAGACCCAGTACTTC
cdr3_aa: CASSPTSGGAYETQYF

j_call: TRBJ2-1
v_call: TRBV11-2
clone_size: once
d_call: NA
cdr3_nt: TGTGCCAGCAGCTTCTTCTTGACAGATAATGAGCAGTTCTTC
cdr3_aa: CASSFFLTDNEQFF

j_call: TRBJ1-5
v_call: TRBV6-5
clone_size: NA
d_call: NA
cdr3_nt: TGTGCCAGCAGCGTTCAGGGAAAAAGAAATCAGCCCCAGCATTTT
cdr3_aa: CASSVQGKRNQPQHF

j_call: TRBJ1-4
v_call: TRBV5-1
clone_size: NA
d_call: NA
cdr3_nt: TGCGCCAGCAGCATGGGGTCCGCGGGGGAAAAACTGTTTTTT
cdr3_aa: CASSMGSAGEKLFF

j_call: TRBJ1-3
v_call: TRBV21-1
clone_size: NA
d_call: NA
cdr3_nt: TGTGCCAGCAGTAATAAGAACAGGGGGCGAGCTGGAAACACCATATATTTT
cdr3_aa: CASSNKNRGRAGNTIYF

j_call: TRBJ2-7
v_call: TRBV6-5
clone_size: NA
d_call: NA
cdr3_nt: TGTGCCAGCAGTCAACCAGGGGGGACCTACGAGCAGTACTTC
cdr3_aa: CASSQPGGTYEQYF